This TCR beta chain was captured by sequencing in a study of radiotherapy plus CTLA-4 blockade in lung cancer. Looking at the study overall: Disease control reached approximately 31%, with objective responses in less than 20%. General study points: Following radiotherapy plus ipilimumab, tumor-derived TCR clones expanded in the blood.

Chemo-refractory metastatic non-small-cell lung cancer patients underwent focal radiation alongside CTLA-4 blockade with ipilimumab. Losses at the gene ends were 4 bases for V and 5 bases for J; bases not matched to a gene: 5. CDR3 length equals 14 residues. Germline CDR1 and CDR2: SGHDT and YYEEEE. About this clone itself: Antigen: not known.

Only in-frame clones appear in the TCRdb table, and some are missing; sequencing was by immunoSEQ multiplex PCR. The profile covers some 50,000 clones, with 70% to 85% appearing a single time and about 2.9% taken by the ten largest. V usage is TRBV5-6 and J usage is TRBJ2-2, with 7 bases lining up with TRBD2. This sequence was found in a human donor with non-small cell lung cancer who had a partial response to radiotherapy plus ipilimumab. The material was peripheral blood, obtained from a patient treated with radiotherapy plus ipilimumab. The CDR3 DNA sequence: TGTGCCAGCAGCCTCTGGGGGGGTACCGGGGAGCTGTTTTTT. Protein sequence: CASSLWGGTGELFF.